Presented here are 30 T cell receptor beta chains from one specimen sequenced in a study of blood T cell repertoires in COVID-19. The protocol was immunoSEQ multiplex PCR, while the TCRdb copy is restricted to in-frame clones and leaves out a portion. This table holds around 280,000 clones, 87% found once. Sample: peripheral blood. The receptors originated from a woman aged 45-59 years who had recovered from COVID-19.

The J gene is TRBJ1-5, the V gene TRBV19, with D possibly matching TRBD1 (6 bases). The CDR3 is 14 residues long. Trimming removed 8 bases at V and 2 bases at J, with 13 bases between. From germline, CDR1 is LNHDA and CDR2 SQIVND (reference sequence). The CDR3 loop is CASWERQGNQPQHF. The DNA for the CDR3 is TGTGCCAGTTGGGAGCGACAGGGCAATCAGCCCCAGCATTTT. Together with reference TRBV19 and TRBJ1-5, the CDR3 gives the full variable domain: DGGITQSPKYLFRKEGQNVTLSCEQNLNHDAMYWYRQDPGQGLRLIYYSQIVNDFQKGDIAEGYSVSREKKESFPLTVTSAQKNPTAFYLCASWERQGNQPQHFGDGTRLSIL.

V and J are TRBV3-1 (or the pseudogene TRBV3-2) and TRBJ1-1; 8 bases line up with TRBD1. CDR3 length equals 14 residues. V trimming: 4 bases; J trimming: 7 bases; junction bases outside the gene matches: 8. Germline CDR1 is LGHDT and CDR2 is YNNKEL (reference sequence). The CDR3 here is CASSRNTGGGEAFF. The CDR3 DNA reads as TGTGCCAGCAGCCGAAACACAGGGGGAGGTGAAGCTTTCTTT.

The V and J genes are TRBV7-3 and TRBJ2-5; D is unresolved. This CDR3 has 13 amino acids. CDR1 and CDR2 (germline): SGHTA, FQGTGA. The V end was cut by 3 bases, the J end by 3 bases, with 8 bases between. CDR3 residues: CASSFSGKETQYF. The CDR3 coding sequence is TGTGCCAGCAGCTTCTCAGGAAAAGAGACCCAGTACTTC.

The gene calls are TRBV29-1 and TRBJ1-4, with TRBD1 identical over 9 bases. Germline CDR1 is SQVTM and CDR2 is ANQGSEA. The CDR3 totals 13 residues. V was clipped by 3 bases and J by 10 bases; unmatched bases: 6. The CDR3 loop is CSVDTGGYGKLFF. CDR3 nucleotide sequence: TGCAGCGTTGACACAGGGGGCTACGGAAAACTGTTTTTT.

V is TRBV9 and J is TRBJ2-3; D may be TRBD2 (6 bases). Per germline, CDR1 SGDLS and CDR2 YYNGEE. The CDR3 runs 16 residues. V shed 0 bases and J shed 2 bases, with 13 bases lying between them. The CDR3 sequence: CASSVGSSVNTDTQYF. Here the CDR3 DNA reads TGTGCCAGCAGCGTAGGTTCTAGCGTGAACACAGATACGCAGTATTTT.

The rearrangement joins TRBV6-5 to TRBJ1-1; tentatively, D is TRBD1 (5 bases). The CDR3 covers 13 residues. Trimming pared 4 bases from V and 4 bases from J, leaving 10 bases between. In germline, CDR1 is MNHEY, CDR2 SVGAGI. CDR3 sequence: CASSSGRATEAFF. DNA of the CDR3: TGTGCCAGCAGTTCAGGCAGGGCCACTGAAGCTTTCTTT.

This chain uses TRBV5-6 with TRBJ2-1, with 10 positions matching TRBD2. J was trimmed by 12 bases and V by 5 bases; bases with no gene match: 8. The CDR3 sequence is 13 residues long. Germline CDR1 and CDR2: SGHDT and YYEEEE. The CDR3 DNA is TGTGCCAGCAGACTAGCGGGGCCCGGGGGGCAGTTCTTC. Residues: CASRLAGPGGQFF.

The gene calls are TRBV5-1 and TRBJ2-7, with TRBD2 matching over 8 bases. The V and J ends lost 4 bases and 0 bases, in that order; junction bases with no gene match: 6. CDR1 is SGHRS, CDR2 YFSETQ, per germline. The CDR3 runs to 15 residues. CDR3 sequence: CASSPSGLRSYEQYF. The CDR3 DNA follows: TGCGCCAGCAGCCCTAGCGGGCTTCGCTCCTACGAGCAGTACTTC.

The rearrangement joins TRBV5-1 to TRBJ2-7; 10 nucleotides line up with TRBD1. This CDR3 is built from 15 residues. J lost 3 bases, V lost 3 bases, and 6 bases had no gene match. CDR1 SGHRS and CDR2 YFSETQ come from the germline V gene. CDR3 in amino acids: CASSSPGQGLYEQYF. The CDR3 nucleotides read TGCGCCAGCAGCTCCCCGGGACAGGGGCTCTACGAGCAGTACTTC. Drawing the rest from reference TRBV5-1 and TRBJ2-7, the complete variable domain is KAGVTQTPRYLIKTRGQQVTLSCSPISGHRSVSWYQQTPGQGLQFLFEYFSETQRNKGNFPGRFSGRQFSNSRSEMNVSTLELGDSALYLCASSSPGQGLYEQYFGPGTRLTVT.

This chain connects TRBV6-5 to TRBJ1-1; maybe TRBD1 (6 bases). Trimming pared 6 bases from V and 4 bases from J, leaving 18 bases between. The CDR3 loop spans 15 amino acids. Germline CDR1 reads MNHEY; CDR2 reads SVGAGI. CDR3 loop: CASSLQTIRGTEAFF. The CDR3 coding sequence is TGTGCCAGCAGCCTTCAAACGATCAGGGGCACTGAAGCTTTCTTT.

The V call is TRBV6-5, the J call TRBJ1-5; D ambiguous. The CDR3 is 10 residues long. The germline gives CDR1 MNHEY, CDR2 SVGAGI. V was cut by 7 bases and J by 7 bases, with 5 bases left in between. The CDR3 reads CASIPQPQHF. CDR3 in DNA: TGTGCCAGCATTCCACAGCCCCAGCATTTT.

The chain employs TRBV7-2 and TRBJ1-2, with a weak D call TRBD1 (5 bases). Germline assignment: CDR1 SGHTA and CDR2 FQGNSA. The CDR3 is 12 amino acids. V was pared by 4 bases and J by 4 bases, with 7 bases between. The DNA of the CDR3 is TGTGCCAGCAGCTCCGGGGGCTATGGCTACACCTTC. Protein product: CASSSGGYGYTF.

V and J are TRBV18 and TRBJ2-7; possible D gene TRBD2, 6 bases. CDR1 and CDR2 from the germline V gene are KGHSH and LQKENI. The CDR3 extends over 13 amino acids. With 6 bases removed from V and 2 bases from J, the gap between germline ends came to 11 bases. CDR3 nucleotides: TGTGCCAGCTCGCGGGACGGGACCTACGAGCAGTACTTC. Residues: CASSRDGTYEQYF.

The CDR3 loop is CASSSPGQGADTQYF. CDR3 bases: TGTGCCAGCAGTTCCCCGGGACAGGGTGCAGATACGCAGTATTTT. This rearrangement joins TRBV6-2 or TRBV6-3 to TRBJ2-3; TRBD1 matches 9 bases. Germline loops: CDR1 MNHEY, CDR2 SVGEGT. The CDR3 sequence is 15 residues long. Losses at the gene ends were 4 bases for V and 4 bases for J; bases not matched to a gene: 6.

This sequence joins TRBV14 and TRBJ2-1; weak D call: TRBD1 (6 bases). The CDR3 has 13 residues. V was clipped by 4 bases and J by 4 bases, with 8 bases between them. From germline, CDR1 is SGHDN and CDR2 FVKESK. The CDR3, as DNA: TGTGCCAGCAGCCTGGACAGTTACAATGAGCAGTTCTTC. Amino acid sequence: CASSLDSYNEQFF.

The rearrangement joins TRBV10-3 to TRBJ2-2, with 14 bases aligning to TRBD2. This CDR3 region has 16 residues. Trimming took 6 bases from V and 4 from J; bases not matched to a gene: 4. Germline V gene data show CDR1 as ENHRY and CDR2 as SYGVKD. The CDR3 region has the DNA TGTGCCATCAGGGGACTAGCGGGAGTGGTCACCGGGGAGCTGTTTTTT. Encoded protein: CAIRGLAGVVTGELFF.

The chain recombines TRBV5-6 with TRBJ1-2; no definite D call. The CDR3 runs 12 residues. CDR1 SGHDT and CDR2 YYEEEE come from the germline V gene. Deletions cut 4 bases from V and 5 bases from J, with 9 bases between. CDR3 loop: CASSAALYGYTF. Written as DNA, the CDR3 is TGTGCCAGCAGCGCGGCCTTGTATGGCTACACCTTC. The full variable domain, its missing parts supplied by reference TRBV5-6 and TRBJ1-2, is DAGVTQSPTHLIKTRGQQVTLRCSPKSGHDTVSWYQQALGQGPQFIFQYYEEEERQRGNFPDRFSGHQFPNYSSELNVNALLLGDSALYLCASSAALYGYTFGSGTRLTVV.

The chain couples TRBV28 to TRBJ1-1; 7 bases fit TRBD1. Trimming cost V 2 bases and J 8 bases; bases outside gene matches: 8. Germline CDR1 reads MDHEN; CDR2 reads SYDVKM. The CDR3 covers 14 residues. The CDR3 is CASSLTSWTGEAFF. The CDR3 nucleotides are TGTGCCAGCAGTTTAACATCCTGGACAGGAGAAGCTTTCTTT. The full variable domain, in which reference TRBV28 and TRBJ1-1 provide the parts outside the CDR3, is DVKVTQSSRYLVKRTGEKVFLECVQDMDHENMFWYRQDPGLGLRLIYFSYDVKMKEKGDIPEGYSVSREKKERFSLILESASTNQTSMYLCASSLTSWTGEAFFGQGTRLTVV.

This CDR3 reads CSVPAEAGVAYEQYF. In nucleotides, the CDR3 is TGCAGCGTCCCAGCGGAAGCGGGAGTGGCCTACGAGCAGTACTTC. The J gene is TRBJ2-7, the V gene TRBV29-1; the match to TRBD2 covers 8 bases. Germline V gives CDR1 SQVTM, CDR2 ANQGSEA. The CDR3 covers 15 residues. V lost 6 bases, J lost 2 bases, and 12 bases stayed unmatched.

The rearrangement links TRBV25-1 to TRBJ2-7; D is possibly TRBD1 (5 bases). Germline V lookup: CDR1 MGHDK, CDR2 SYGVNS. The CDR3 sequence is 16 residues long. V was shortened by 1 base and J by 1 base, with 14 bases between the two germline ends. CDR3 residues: CASSESVGLKSYEQYF. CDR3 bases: TGTGCCAGCAGTGAATCTGTGGGGCTTAAGTCCTACGAGCAGTACTTC.

DNA for the CDR3: TGTGCCAGCAGCTTAGAGGATAGCGGGAGGGCTAAGGTAGATACGCAGTATTTT. This gives the protein CASSLEDSGRAKVDTQYF. The V and J genes are TRBV7-2 and TRBJ2-3; 11 bases align to TRBD2. CDR3 length: 18 residues. The germline gives CDR1 SGHTA, CDR2 FQGNSA. V dropped 1 base and J dropped 5; count of bases not matched to a gene: 11.

The CDR3, as DNA: TGTGCCAGCAAGGACAGGGGCCCTATCGGGCAGTACTTC. It yields the protein CASKDRGPIGQYF. This rearrangement joins TRBV2 to TRBJ2-7; 9 bases are shared with TRBD1. Germline V CDR1 and CDR2: SNHLY, FYNNEI. The CDR3 consists of 13 residues. Trimming took 7 bases from V and 9 from J; bases not matched to a gene: 10. The full variable domain, in which reference TRBV2 and TRBJ2-7 provide the parts outside the CDR3, is EPEVTQTPSHQVTQMGQEVILRCVPISNHLYFYWYRQILGQKVEFLVSFYNNEISEKSEIFDDQFSVERPDGSNFTLKIRSTKLEDSAMYFCASKDRGPIGQYFGPGTRLTVT.

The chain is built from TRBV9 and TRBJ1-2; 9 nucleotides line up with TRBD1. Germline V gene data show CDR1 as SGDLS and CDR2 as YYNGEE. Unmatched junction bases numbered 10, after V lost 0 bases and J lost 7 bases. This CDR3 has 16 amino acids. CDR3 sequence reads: CASSVDGTGFNGGYTF. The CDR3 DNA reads TGTGCCAGCAGCGTAGATGGGACAGGGTTTAATGGTGGCTACACCTTC.

For the CDR3, the DNA is TGTGCCAGCAGCCCCCTAGCGGGAGGGGGGCATGAGCAGTTCTTC. It yields the protein CASSPLAGGGHEQFF. The chain has TRBV6-2 or TRBV6-3 and TRBJ2-1, with 12 bases identical to TRBD2. The length of the CDR3 is 15 residues. Germline CDR1 is MNHEY and CDR2 is SVGEGT. Unmatched junction bases numbered 8, after V lost 6 bases and J lost 8 bases.

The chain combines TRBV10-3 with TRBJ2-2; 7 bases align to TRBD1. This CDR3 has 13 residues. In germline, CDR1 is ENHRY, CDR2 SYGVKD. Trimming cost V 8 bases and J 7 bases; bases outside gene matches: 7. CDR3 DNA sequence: TGTGCCATCGGGTCAGGGGGTATCGGGGAGCTGTTTTTT. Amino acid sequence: CAIGSGGIGELFF.

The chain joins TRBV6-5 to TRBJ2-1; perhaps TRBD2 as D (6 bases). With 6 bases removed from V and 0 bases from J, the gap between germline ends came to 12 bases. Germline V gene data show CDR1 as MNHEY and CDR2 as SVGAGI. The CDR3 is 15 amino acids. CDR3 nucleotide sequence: TGTGCCAGCAGGTTTCCTAGCGCCTCCTACAATGAGCAGTTCTTC. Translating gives CASRFPSASYNEQFF.

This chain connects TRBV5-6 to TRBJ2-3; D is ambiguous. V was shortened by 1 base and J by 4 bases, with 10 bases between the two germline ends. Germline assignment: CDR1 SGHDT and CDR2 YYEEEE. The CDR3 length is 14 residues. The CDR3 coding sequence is TGTGCCAGCAGCTTGTTGATAGGAGCAGATACGCAGTATTTT. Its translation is CASSLLIGADTQYF.

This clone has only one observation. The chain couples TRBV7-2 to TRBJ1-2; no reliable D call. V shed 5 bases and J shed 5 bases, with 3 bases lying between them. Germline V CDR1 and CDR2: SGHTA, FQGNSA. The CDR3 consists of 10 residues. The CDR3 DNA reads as TGTGCCAGCAGCCGGTATGGCTACACCTTC. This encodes CASSRYGYTF.

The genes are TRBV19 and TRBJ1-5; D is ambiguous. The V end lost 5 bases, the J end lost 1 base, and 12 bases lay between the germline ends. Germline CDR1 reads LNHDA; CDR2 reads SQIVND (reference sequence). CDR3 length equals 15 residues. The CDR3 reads CASSGRRGSNQPQHF. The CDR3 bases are TGTGCCAGTAGTGGCCGGCGGGGAAGCAATCAGCCCCAGCATTTT. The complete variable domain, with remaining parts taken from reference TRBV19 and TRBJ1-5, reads DGGITQSPKYLFRKEGQNVTLSCEQNLNHDAMYWYRQDPGQGLRLIYYSQIVNDFQKGDIAEGYSVSREKKESFPLTVTSAQKNPTAFYLCASSGRRGSNQPQHFGDGTRLSIL.

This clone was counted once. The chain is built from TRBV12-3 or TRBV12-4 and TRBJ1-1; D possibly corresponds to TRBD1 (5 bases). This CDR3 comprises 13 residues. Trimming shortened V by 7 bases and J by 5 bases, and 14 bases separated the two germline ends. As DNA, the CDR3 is TGTGCCAGCAAGCCCCGGGGGAGGACTGAAGCTTTCTTT. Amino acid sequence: CASKPRGRTEAFF.